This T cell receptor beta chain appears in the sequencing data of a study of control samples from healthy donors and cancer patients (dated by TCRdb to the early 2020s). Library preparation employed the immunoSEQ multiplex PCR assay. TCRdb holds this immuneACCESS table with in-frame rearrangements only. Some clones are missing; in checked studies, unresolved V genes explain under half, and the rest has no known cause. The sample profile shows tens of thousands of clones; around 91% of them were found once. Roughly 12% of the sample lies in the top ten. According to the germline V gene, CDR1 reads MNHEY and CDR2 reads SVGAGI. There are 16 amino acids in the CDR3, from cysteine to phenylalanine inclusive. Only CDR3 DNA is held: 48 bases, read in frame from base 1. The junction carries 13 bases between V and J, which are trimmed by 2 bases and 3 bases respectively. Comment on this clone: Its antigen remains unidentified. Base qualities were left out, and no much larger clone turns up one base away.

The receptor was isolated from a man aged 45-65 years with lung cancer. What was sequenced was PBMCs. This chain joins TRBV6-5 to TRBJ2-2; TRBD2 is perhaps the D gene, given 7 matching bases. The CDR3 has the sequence CASSYVGGRDTGELFF. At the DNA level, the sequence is TGTGCCAGCAGTTACGTCGGGGGGCGGGACACCGGGGAGCTGTTTTTT.